The entry that follows covers one T cell receptor (beta chain) sequence. This entry belongs to a study of T cell responses to AZD1222 COVID-19 vaccine. Profiled with immunoSEQ multiplex PCR; TCRdb holds only in-frame clones, not every one. The data show 110,000 to 150,000 clones, with roughly 90% seen just once and about 3.7% held by the top ten. Looked up from germline, CDR1 is SNHLY and CDR2 is FYNNEI. This CDR3 has 15 amino acids. V shed 3 bases and J shed 4 bases, with 16 bases lying between them. The source was peripheral blood, collected on day 0 of AZD1222 vaccination. V is TRBV2 and J is TRBJ2-7; the D is unclear. The TCR originated in an adult in good health. CDR3 nucleotide sequence: TGTGCCAGCAGTGATTCGGCAGGCCTTCCTTACGAGCAGTACTTC. This encodes CASSDSAGLPYEQYF.